The clone carrying this TCR beta chain has just a few counts. The V gene lost 5 bases and the J gene lost 1 base, with 14 bases spanning the gap. The CDR3 length is 15 residues. Germline-derived CDR1 and CDR2 are LNHDA and SQIVND (reference sequence). The sample belongs to a study of blood T cell repertoires in COVID-19. The protocol was immunoSEQ multiplex PCR, while the TCRdb copy is restricted to in-frame clones and leaves out a portion. The sample lists fewer than 200,000 clones; 83% were seen once. Individuals aged about 18 to 89 years were recruited from about two dozen US areas. Participants were placed into cohorts based on the clinical history they reported.

This receptor was obtained from a woman aged 45-65 years who had recovered from COVID-19. The sequenced material came from PBMCs or T cells enriched from blood (not recorded which). V usage is TRBV19 and J usage is TRBJ1-1; D may be TRBD1 (5 bases). The chain's CDR3 is CASSGGGIGNTEAFF. DNA for the CDR3: TGTGCCAGTAGTGGCGGGGGTATCGGGAACACTGAAGCTTTCTTT.